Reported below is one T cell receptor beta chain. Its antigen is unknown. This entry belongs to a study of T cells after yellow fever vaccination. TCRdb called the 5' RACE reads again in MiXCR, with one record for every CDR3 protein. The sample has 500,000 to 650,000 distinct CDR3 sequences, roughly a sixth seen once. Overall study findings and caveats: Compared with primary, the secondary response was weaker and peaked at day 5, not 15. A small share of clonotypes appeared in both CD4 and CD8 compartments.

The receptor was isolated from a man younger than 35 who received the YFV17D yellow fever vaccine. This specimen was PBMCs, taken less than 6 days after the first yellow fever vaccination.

The CDR3 loop reads CASSLPGPADTQYF. CDR3 bases: TGCGCCAGCAGCTTGCCGGGTCCCGCAGATACGCAGTATTTT. The chain uses TRBV5-1 and TRBJ2-3; D not resolved. Germline V lookup: CDR1 SGHRS, CDR2 YFSETQ. This CDR3 comprises 14 residues. Trimming took 1 base from V and 4 from J, leaving 10 bases between them.